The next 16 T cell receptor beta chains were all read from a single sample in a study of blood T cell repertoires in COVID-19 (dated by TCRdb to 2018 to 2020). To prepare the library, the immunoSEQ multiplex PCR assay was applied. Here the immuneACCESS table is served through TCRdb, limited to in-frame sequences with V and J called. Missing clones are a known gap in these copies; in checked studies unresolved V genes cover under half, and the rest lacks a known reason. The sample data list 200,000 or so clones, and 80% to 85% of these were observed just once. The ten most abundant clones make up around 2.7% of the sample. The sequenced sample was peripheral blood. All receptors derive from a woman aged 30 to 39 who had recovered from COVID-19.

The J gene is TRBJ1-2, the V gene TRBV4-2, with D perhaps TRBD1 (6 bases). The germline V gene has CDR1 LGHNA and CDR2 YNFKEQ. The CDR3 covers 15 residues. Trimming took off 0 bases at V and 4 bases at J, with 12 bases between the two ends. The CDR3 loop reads CASSQDYRVGYGYTF. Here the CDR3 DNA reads TGTGCCAGCAGCCAAGATTACAGGGTTGGCTATGGCTACACCTTC.

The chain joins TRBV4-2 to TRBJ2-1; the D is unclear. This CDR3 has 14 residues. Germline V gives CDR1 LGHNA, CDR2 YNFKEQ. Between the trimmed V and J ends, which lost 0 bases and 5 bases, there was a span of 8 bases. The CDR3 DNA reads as TGTGCCAGCAGCCAAGATCAAACACACAATGAGCAGTTCTTC. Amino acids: CASSQDQTHNEQFF.

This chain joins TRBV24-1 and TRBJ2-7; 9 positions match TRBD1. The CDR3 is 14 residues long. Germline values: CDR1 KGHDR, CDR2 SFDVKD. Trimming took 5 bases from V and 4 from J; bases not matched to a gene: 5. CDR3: CATSGPGQGYEQYF. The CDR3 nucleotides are TGTGCCACCAGTGGCCCGGGACAGGGTTACGAGCAGTACTTC.

Here the CDR3 reads CASSFGGYSNQPQHF. CDR3 in DNA: TGTGCCAGCAGCTTTGGGGGCTATAGCAATCAGCCCCAGCATTTT. The V and J genes are TRBV5-6 and TRBJ1-5; TRBD1 might be the D (6 bases). From germline, CDR1 is SGHDT and CDR2 YYEEEE. The V and J ends lost 2 bases and 0 bases respectively, with 9 bases between them. The CDR3 is 15 amino acids.

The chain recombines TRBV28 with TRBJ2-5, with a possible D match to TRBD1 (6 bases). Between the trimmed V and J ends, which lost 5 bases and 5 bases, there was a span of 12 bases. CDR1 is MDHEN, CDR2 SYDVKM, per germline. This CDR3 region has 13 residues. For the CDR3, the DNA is TGTGCCAGCAGTGTCAGGGGTCTGGAGACCCAGTACTTC. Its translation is CASSVRGLETQYF.

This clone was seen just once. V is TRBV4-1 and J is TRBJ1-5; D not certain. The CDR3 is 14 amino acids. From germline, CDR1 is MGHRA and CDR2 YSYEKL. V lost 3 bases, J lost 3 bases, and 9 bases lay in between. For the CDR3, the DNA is TGCGCCAGCAGCCACCTCCCCGTCAATCAGCCCCAGCATTTT. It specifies CASSHLPVNQPQHF.

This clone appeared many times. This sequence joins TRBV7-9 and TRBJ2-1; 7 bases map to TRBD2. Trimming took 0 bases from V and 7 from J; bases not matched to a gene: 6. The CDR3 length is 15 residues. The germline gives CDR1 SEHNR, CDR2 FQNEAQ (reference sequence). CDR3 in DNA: TGTGCCAGCAGCTTAGCGGTCGGGAGGCGGAATGAGCAGTTCTTC. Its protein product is CASSLAVGRRNEQFF.

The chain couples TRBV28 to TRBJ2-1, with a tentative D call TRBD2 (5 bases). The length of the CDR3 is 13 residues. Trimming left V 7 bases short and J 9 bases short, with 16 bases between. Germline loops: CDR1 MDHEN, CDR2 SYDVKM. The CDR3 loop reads CASNEVPAGEQFF. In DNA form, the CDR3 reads TGTGCCAGCAACGAAGTACCCGCGGGTGAGCAGTTCTTC.

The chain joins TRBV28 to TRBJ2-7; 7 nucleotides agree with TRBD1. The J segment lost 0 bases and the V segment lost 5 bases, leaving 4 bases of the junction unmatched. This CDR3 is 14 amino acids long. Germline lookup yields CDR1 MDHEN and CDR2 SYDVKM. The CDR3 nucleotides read TGTGCCAGCAGTGGACAGGATAGCTCCTACGAGCAGTACTTC. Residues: CASSGQDSSYEQYF.

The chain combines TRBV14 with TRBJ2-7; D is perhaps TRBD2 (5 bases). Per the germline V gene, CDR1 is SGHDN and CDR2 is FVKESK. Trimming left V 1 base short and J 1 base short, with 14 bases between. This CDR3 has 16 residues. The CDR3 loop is CASSQVSASRSYEQYF. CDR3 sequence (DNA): TGTGCCAGCAGCCAAGTGTCGGCTAGCCGATCCTACGAGCAGTACTTC.

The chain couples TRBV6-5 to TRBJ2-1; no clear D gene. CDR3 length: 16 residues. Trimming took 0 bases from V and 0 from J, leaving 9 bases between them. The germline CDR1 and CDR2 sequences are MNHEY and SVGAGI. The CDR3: CASSYSLLSSYNEQFF. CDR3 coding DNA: TGTGCCAGCAGTTACTCCCTCCTGAGCTCCTACAATGAGCAGTTCTTC.

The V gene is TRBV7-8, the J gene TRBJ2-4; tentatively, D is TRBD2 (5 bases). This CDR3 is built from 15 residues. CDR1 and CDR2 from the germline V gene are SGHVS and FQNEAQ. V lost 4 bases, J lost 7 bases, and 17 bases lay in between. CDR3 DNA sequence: TGTGCCAGCAGCTCGTCGGACCCCGGGGAGAACATTCAGTACTTC. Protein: CASSSSDPGENIQYF. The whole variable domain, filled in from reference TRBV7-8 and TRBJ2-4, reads GAGVSQSPRYKVAKRGQDVALRCDPISGHVSLFWYQQALGQGPEFLTYFQNEAQLDKSGLPSDRFFAERPEGSVSTLKIQRTQQEDSAVYLCASSSSDPGENIQYFGAGTRLSVL.

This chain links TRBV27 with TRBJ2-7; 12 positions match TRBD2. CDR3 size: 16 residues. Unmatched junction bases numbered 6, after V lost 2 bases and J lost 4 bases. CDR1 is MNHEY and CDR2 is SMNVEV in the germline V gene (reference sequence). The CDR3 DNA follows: TGTGCCAGCAGTTTACTCGGACTAGCGGGGATATACGAGCAGTACTTC. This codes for CASSLLGLAGIYEQYF.

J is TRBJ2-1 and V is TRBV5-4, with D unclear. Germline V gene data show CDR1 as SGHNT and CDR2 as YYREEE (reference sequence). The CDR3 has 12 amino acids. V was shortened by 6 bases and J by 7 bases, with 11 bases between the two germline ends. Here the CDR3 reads CASTYSENEQFF. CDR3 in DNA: TGTGCCAGCACCTATTCCGAGAATGAGCAGTTCTTC.

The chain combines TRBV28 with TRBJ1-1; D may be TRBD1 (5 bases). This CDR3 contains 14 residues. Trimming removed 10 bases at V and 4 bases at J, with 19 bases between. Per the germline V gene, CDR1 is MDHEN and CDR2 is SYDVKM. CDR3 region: CATKWRARGTEAFF. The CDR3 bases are TGTGCCACCAAGTGGAGGGCTAGGGGCACTGAAGCTTTCTTT.

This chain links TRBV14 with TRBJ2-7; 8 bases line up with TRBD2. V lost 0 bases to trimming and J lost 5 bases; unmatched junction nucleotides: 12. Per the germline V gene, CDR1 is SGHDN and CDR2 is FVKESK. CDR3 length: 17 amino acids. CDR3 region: CASSQDWSGGLIDEQYF. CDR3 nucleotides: TGTGCCAGCAGCCAAGATTGGTCGGGAGGGTTGATAGACGAGCAGTACTTC.